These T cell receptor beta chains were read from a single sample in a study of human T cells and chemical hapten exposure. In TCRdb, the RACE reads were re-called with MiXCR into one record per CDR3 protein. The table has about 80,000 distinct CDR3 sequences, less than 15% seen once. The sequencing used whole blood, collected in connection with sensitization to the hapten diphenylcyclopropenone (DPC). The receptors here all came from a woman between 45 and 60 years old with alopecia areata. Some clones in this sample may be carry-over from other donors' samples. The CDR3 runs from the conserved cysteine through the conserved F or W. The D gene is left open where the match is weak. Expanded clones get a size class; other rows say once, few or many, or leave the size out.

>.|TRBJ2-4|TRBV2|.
TGTTCCAGCAGCCCAGAGGGGTTGGCCAAAAACATTCAGTACTTC
CSSSPEGLAKNIQYF
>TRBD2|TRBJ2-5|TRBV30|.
TGTGCCTGGAGCATAGGGACTAGCGGGATGAAGACCCAGTACTTC
CAWSIGTSGMKTQYF
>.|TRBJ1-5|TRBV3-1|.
TGTGCCAGCAGCCGGGCGGGTCAGCCCCAGCATTTT
CASSRAGQPQHF
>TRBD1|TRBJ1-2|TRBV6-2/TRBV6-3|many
TGTGCCAGCAGTCGACGGGACAGAAGGGAATATGGCTACACCTTC
CASSRRDRREYGYTF
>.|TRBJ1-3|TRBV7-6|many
TGTGCCACCGCCTTATCCTCTGGAAACACCATATATTTT
CATALSSGNTIYF
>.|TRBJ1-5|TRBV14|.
TGTGCCAGCAGCCAATATAGCAATCAGCCCCAGCATTTT
CASSQYSNQPQHF
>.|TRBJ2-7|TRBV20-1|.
TGCAGTGCTAGCAGGGCCTACGAGCAGTACTTC
CSASRAYEQYF
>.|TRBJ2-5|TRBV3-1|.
TGTGCCAGCAGCCAAGGGACTAAATCAACCCAGTACTTC
CASSQGTKSTQYF
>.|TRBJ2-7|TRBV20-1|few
TGCAGTGCTAGAACCGGGGCCTCCTACGAGCAGTACTTC
CSARTGASYEQYF
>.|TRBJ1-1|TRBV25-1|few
TGTGCCAGCAGTCCCCGGGTGTACGGAGGGGACACTGAAGCTTTCTTT
CASSPRVYGGDTEAFF
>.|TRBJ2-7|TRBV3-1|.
TGTGCCAGCAGCCAAGATAAAGCGGGCGAGCAGTACTTC
CASSQDKAGEQYF
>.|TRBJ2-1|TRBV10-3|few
TGTGCCATCAGTGGGGCAGGGGATGAGCAGTTCTTC
CAISGAGDEQFF
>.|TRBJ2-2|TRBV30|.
TGTGCCTGGAGTGTAAGCAGGAACACCGGGGAGCTGTTTTTT
CAWSVSRNTGELFF
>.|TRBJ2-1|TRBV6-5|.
TGTGCCAGCAGGGAGCGGGCGGCCTACAATGAGCAGTTCTTC
CASRERAAYNEQFF
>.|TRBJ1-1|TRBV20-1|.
TGCAGTGCTATCCAGGGACTGGATGAAGCTTTCTTT
CSAIQGLDEAFF
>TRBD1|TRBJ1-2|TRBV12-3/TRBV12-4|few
TGTGCCAGCAGTTCCTTTATCCTGGAACAGGGGGCGCCTGGGTATGGCTACACCTTC
CASSSFILEQGAPGYGYTF
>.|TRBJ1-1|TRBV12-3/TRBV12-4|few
TGTGCCAGCAGTTTAGTGAGGTCGTGGAGGGGTGGATTGAACACTGAAGCTTTCTTT
CASSLVRSWRGGLNTEAFF
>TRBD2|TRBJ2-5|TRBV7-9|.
TGTGCCAGCAGCCGCAGTCGGACGACTAGCGGGCCTGCTGAAGAGACCCAGTACTTC
CASSRSRTTSGPAEETQYF
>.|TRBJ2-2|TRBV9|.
TGTGCCAGCAGCGAGCAGCCCACCGGGGAGCTGTTTTTT
CASSEQPTGELFF
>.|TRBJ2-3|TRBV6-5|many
TGTGCCAGCAGTTACAGAACTAGCACAGATACGCAGTATTTT
CASSYRTSTDTQYF
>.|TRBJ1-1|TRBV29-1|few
TGCAGCGTCGGGAGAGTGAACACTGAAGCTTTCTTT
CSVGRVNTEAFF
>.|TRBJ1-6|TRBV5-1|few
TGCGCCAGCAGCCCGACGACGAGCTCCTATAATTCACCCCTCCACTTT
CASSPTTSSYNSPLHF
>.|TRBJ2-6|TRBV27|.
TGTGCCAGCAGTTTATACCCCCCCCGCGAAAGCTCTGGGGCCAACGTCCTGACTTTC
CASSLYPPRESSGANVLTF
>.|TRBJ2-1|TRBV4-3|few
TGCGCCAGCAGCCAAGATCTAAGGGGCGCTTACTACAATGAGCAGTTCTTC
CASSQDLRGAYYNEQFF
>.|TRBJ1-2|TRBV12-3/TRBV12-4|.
TGTGCCAGCAGTTTTCGGGCGGGGCACTACACCTTC
CASSFRAGHYTF
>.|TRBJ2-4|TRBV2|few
TGTGCCAGCAAGGCAGGGTTCTTAAACATTCAGTACTTC
CASKAGFLNIQYF
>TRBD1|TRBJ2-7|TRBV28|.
TGTGCCACAGGGACAGCCTACGAGCAGTACTTC
CATGTAYEQYF
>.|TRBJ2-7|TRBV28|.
TGTGCCAGCTGGAGTTACGATGGACAGAGTGCCTACGAGCAGTACTTC
CASWSYDGQSAYEQYF
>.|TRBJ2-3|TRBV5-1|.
TGCGCCAGCAGCTTGTTACCGGCGGGAACTGAGCCGCAGTATTTT
CASSLLPAGTEPQYF
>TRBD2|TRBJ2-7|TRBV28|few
TGTGCCAGCCAGACCGGACTAGCGGGGAAGTACGAGCAGTACTTC
CASQTGLAGKYEQYF
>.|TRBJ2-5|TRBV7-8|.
TGTGCCAGCAGCTCCACTAGCCAATTAATGCAAGAGACCCAGTACTTC
CASSSTSQLMQETQYF
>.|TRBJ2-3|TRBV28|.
TGTGCCAGCAGCACAGATACGCAGTATTTT
CASSTDTQYF
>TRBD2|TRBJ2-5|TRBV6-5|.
TGTGCCAGCAGGGATAGCGGGAGGGCCGTCGAGACCCAGTACTTC
CASRDSGRAVETQYF
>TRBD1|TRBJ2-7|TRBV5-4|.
TGTGCCAGCAGCCCGGACAGGGCCTACGAGCAGTACTTC
CASSPDRAYEQYF
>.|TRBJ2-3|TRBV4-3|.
TGCGCCAGCAGCCAGGGCGGGCCCGGCTACACAGATACGCAGTATTTT
CASSQGGPGYTDTQYF
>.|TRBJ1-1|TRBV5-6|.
TGTGCCAGCAGAACTGGAGGGGGCACTGAAGCTTTCTTT
CASRTGGGTEAFF
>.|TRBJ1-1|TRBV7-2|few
TGTGCCAGCAGCTTAGCTCTCCCTGGGTCCGAAGCTTTCTTT
CASSLALPGSEAFF
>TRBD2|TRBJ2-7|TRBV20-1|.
TGCAGTGCGCAGACAGCGGGGCAAGCCTACGAGCAGTACTTC
CSAQTAGQAYEQYF
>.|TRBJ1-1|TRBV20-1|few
TGCAGTGCTACTCTAGAGAACACTGAAGCTTTCTTT
CSATLENTEAFF
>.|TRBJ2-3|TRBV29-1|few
TGCAGCGTTGGGCGGGCCCCCAAGTATTTT
CSVGRAPKYF
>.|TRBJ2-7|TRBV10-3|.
TGTGCCATCAGTGAGGTAGCCGAGCAGTACTTC
CAISEVAEQYF